This is a list of T cell receptor beta chains from one sample in a study of T cell responses to AZD1222 COVID-19 vaccine. TCRdb's table, derived via immunoSEQ multiplex PCR, lists solely in-frame clones and lacks some. The table lists 140,000 to 150,000 clones, around 90% of them singletons. Here the sequenced sample was peripheral blood, taken 28 days after the second AZD1222 dose. Receptor source: an adult who received the AZD1222 COVID-19 vaccine. CDR3s include the opening cysteine and the closing phenylalanine or tryptophan. The D gene is left open where the match is weak. The size entry is marked missing in some rows and otherwise reads once, few, many or a size class.

>.|.|TRBJ2-2|TRBV2
CASSWGGELFF
TGTGCCAGCAGCTGGGGCGGGGAGCTGTTTTTT
>.|.|TRBJ2-1|TRBV7-9
CASSRPGAYNEQFF
TGTGCCAGCAGCCGCCCAGGAGCCTACAATGAGCAGTTCTTC
>.|.|TRBJ1-5|TRBV18
CASSPETGWGNQPQHF
TGTGCCAGCTCACCTGAGACAGGATGGGGCAATCAGCCCCAGCATTTT
>.|.|TRBJ1-1|TRBV20-1
CSLGDATEAFF
TGCAGTCTTGGGGACGCCACTGAAGCTTTCTTT
>.|.|TRBJ1-1|TRBV6-5
CASSYFGLMGTEAFF
TGTGCCAGCAGTTACTTCGGCCTAATGGGGACTGAAGCTTTCTTT
>.|.|TRBJ2-6|TRBV4-3
CASSQDQDGPSGANVLTF
TGCGCCAGCAGCCAAGATCAAGACGGACCCTCCGGGGCCAACGTCCTGACTTTC
>.|.|TRBJ1-1|TRBV24-1
CATSESGLNTEAFF
TGTGCCACCAGTGAGTCCGGCTTGAACACTGAAGCTTTCTTT
>.|.|TRBJ1-4|TRBV15
CATSRDLTGGEKLFF
TGTGCCACCAGCAGAGATTTAACAGGTGGTGAAAAACTGTTTTTT
>.|.|TRBJ1-1|TRBV29-1
CSTPTVMNTEAFF
TGCAGCACCCCGACAGTGATGAACACTGAAGCTTTCTTT
>few|.|TRBJ1-3|TRBV5-4
CASSSGQRGNTIYF
TGTGCCAGCAGCTCAGGTCAGAGGGGAAACACCATATATTTT
>.|TRBD1|TRBJ2-4|TRBV27
CASSLDRGLAKNIQYF
TGTGCCAGCAGTTTAGACAGGGGGCTAGCCAAAAACATTCAGTACTTC
>.|.|TRBJ1-5|TRBV6-2/TRBV6-3
CASSYAAGNQPQHF
TGTGCCAGCAGTTACGCGGCAGGGAATCAGCCCCAGCATTTT
>.|TRBD2|TRBJ2-6|TRBV2
CASRTPLLAGEPPGANVLTF
TGTGCCAGCAGGACGCCACTACTAGCGGGAGAACCTCCTGGGGCCAACGTCCTGACTTTC
>.|.|TRBJ1-2|TRBV13
CASSLGRGYTF
TGTGCCAGCAGCTTAGGCCGGGGCTACACCTTC
>.|.|TRBJ2-3|TRBV6-1
CASSEVGGNGADTQYF
TGTGCCAGCAGTGAAGTTGGAGGGAACGGCGCAGATACGCAGTATTTT
>.|.|TRBJ2-1|TRBV6-5
CASSYLQESTYNEQFF
TGTGCCAGCAGTTACTTACAGGAGTCGACCTACAATGAGCAGTTCTTC
>.|TRBD2|TRBJ2-7|TRBV5-4
CASSPGTSGGSYEQYF
TGTGCCAGCAGCCCCGGGACTAGCGGTGGCTCCTACGAGCAGTACTTC
>.|TRBD1|TRBJ1-1|TRBV28
CASRPGQRIAEAFF
TGTGCCAGCAGACCGGGACAGAGGATCGCTGAAGCTTTCTTT
>.|.|TRBJ2-1|TRBV5-1
CASSLNYHEQFF
TGCGCCAGCAGCTTGAATTACCATGAGCAGTTCTTC
>.|.|TRBJ1-1|TRBV5-4
CASSLGVEAFF
TGTGCCAGCAGCTTGGGAGTGGAAGCTTTCTTT
>once|.|TRBJ2-3|TRBV5-1
CASRSTDTQYF
TGCGCCAGCCGATCCACAGATACGCAGTATTTT
>.|.|TRBJ1-6|TRBV27
CASRRRGGDNSPLHF
TGTGCCAGCCGTCGGAGGGGAGGGGATAATTCACCCCTCCACTTT
>.|TRBD2|TRBJ2-1|TRBV9
CASSGGTTLNEQFF
TGTGCCAGCAGCGGGGGGACTACCCTAAATGAGCAGTTCTTC
>once|.|TRBJ2-3|TRBV7-2
CASSLFGSQSTDTQYF
TGTGCCAGCAGCTTATTTGGCTCCCAAAGCACAGATACGCAGTATTTT
>once|TRBD1|TRBJ1-2|TRBV29-1
CSVGETGDGYTF
TGCAGCGTTGGGGAAACAGGGGATGGCTACACCTTC
>.|.|TRBJ1-2|TRBV5-6
CASSLDSAYGYTF
TGTGCCAGCAGCTTGGACAGCGCATATGGCTACACCTTC
>.|TRBD2|TRBJ2-3|TRBV4-1
CASSHIGSGRDDTQYF
TGCGCCAGCAGCCATATCGGGAGCGGGAGAGATGATACGCAGTATTTT
>.|TRBD1|TRBJ1-4|TRBV28
CASSFGTAATNEKLFF
TGTGCCAGCAGTTTTGGGACAGCTGCAACTAATGAAAAACTGTTTTTT
>.|.|TRBJ1-4|TRBV3-1/TRBV3-2
CASSFYSRKNEKLFF
TGTGCCAGCAGCTTCTACAGCCGGAAAAATGAAAAACTGTTTTTT
>.|.|TRBJ1-4|TRBV6-2/TRBV6-3
CASSYSTGLATNEKLFF
TGTGCCAGCAGTTACTCGACAGGCCTTGCAACTAATGAAAAACTGTTTTTT
>.|.|TRBJ2-3|TRBV19
CASSGIEAGTDTQYF
TGTGCCAGTAGTGGGATCGAAGCGGGCACAGATACGCAGTATTTT
>.|TRBD1|TRBJ2-5|TRBV11-2
CASSLAPDRGMETQYF
TGTGCCAGCAGCTTAGCCCCCGACAGGGGTATGGAGACCCAGTACTTC
>.|.|TRBJ2-7|TRBV18
CASSPTLASYEQYF
TGTGCCAGCTCACCGACGCTAGCGAGCTACGAGCAGTACTTC
>.|.|TRBJ1-3|TRBV18
CASSRESGNTIYF
TGTGCCAGCTCACGAGAGTCCGGAAACACCATATATTTT
>.|TRBD2|TRBJ2-1|TRBV2
CAIPGGLGHNEQFF
TGTGCCATCCCGGGAGGGCTAGGGCACAATGAGCAGTTCTTC
>.|.|TRBJ1-2|TRBV28
CASSLTQGSNYGYTF
TGTGCCAGCAGTTTGACCCAGGGGTCTAACTATGGCTACACCTTC
>few|.|TRBJ2-1|TRBV7-8
CASSKLGGEQFF
TGTGCCAGCAGCAAACTAGGAGGTGAGCAGTTCTTC
>.|TRBD2|TRBJ2-1|TRBV7-2
CASSLAGLGSGGNEQFF
TGTGCCAGCAGCTTAGCGGGCCTGGGATCGGGGGGAAATGAGCAGTTCTTC
>few|TRBD1|TRBJ2-7|TRBV27
CASRGFGTGRNEQYF
TGTGCCAGCAGGGGGTTCGGGACAGGGAGGAACGAGCAGTACTTC
>.|.|TRBJ2-4|TRBV24-1
CATSDFRADLAKNIQYF
TGTGCCACCAGTGATTTTAGGGCAGATCTAGCCAAAAACATTCAGTACTTC
>.|TRBD1|TRBJ1-1|TRBV7-2
CASSLGELQGRAFF
TGTGCCAGCAGCTTAGGGGAGTTACAGGGGAGGGCTTTCTTT
>once|.|TRBJ2-7|TRBV5-1
CASSLEGLGTYEQYF
TGCGCCAGCAGCTTGGAGGGACTGGGAACCTACGAGCAGTACTTC
>once|.|TRBJ1-1|TRBV25-1
CASSELTYTEAFF
TGTGCCAGCAGTGAATTAACTTACACTGAAGCTTTCTTT
>.|.|TRBJ1-4|TRBV19
CASNGRQSPAWDEKLFF
TGTGCCAGTAACGGGCGCCAGTCTCCGGCCTGGGACGAAAAACTGTTTTTT
>.|TRBD2|TRBJ2-5|TRBV27
CASRSLAGAETQYF
TGTGCCAGCAGGTCGCTAGCGGGAGCAGAGACCCAGTACTTC
>.|TRBD1|TRBJ2-5|TRBV27
CASSGDRGYTLETQYF
TGTGCCAGCAGTGGGGACAGGGGGTACACCTTAGAGACCCAGTACTTC
>.|TRBD2|TRBJ2-5|TRBV6-2/TRBV6-3
CASSGLAGRGSWKETQYF
TGTGCCAGCAGCGGACTAGCGGGAAGGGGGAGTTGGAAAGAGACCCAGTACTTC
>.|.|TRBJ2-7|TRBV9
CASSASWSAYEQYF
TGTGCCAGCAGCGCCTCCTGGTCAGCCTACGAGCAGTACTTC
>few|.|TRBJ1-1|TRBV7-2
CASKKGAANTEAFF
TGTGCCAGCAAGAAGGGAGCTGCGAACACTGAAGCTTTCTTT
>.|.|TRBJ2-7|TRBV27
CASSLGRVSYEQYF
TGTGCCAGCAGTTTGGGGCGGGTCTCCTACGAGCAGTACTTC
>once|.|TRBJ1-1|TRBV4-1
CASSPLRDISEAFF
TGCGCCAGCAGCCCCCTCAGGGACATATCTGAAGCTTTCTTT
>.|.|TRBJ1-4|TRBV9
CASSPGSQPNEKLFF
TGTGCCAGCAGCCCCGGAAGTCAGCCTAATGAAAAACTGTTTTTT
>once|.|TRBJ1-2|TRBV19
CASRGTYGYTF
TGTGCCAGTAGAGGAACCTATGGCTACACCTTC
>.|TRBD1|TRBJ1-6|TRBV7-6
CASSFQPGQGSLHF
TGTGCCAGCAGTTTTCAACCGGGACAGGGATCCCTCCACTTT
>.|.|TRBJ1-1|TRBV30
CACPRGNTEAFF
TGTGCCTGCCCCAGGGGGAACACTGAAGCTTTCTTT
>.|.|TRBJ1-4|TRBV6-5
CASSPGINEKLFF
TGTGCCAGCAGTCCAGGGATTAATGAAAAACTGTTTTTT
>.|TRBD2|TRBJ2-7|TRBV11-2
CASSLFWREGREQYF
TGTGCCAGCAGCTTATTCTGGCGGGAGGGCCGGGAGCAGTACTTC
>once|.|TRBJ2-2|TRBV4-1
CASMSRPLNTGELFF
TGCGCCAGCATGTCCCGGCCCCTCAACACCGGGGAGCTGTTTTTT
>.|TRBD1|TRBJ1-3|TRBV29-1
CSVSDRGSGNTIYF
TGCAGCGTTTCCGACAGGGGGTCTGGAAACACCATATATTTT
>.|.|TRBJ2-1|TRBV5-4
CASRRGGGSYNEQFF
TGTGCCAGCAGACGCGGGGGCGGGAGTTACAATGAGCAGTTCTTC